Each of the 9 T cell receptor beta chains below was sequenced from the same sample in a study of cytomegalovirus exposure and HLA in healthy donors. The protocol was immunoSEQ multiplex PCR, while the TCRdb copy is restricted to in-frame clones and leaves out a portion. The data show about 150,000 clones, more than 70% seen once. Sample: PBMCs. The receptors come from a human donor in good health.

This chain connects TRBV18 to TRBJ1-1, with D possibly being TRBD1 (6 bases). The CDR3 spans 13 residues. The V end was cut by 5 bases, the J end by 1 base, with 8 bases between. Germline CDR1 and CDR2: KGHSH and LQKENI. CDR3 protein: CASSGQSNTEAFF. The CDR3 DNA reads TGTGCCAGCTCAGGACAGTCGAACACTGAAGCTTTCTTT.

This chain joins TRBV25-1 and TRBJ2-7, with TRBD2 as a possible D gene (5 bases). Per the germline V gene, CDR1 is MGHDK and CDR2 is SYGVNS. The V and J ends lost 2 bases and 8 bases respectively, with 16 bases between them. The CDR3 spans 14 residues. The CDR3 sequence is CASSEIYSGVKQYF. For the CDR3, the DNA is TGTGCCAGCAGTGAAATTTACTCCGGGGTTAAGCAGTACTTC.

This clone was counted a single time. The CDR3 DNA follows: TGCGCCAGCAGCTCCCGTGGTGTGCGCAATGAGCAGTTCTTC. Amino acids: CASSSRGVRNEQFF. The chain combines TRBV5-1 with TRBJ2-1; no clear D. The germline CDR1 and CDR2 sequences are SGHRS and YFSETQ. The CDR3 runs to 14 residues. Trimming pared 3 bases from V and 6 bases from J, leaving 13 bases between.

The CDR3 region has the DNA TGTGCCAGCAGTTTATCAGGGATCGACACCATATATTTT. Its protein is CASSLSGIDTIYF. The chain has TRBV28 and TRBJ1-3, with TRBD1 as a possible D gene (5 bases). V was pared by 1 base and J by 8 bases, with 9 bases between. This CDR3 has 13 amino acids. The V gene's germline CDR1 is MDHEN and CDR2 SYDVKM.

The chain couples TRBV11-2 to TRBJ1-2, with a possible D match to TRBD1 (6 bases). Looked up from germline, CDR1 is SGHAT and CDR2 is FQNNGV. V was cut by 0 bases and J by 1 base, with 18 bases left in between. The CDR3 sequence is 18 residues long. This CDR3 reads CASSLDPIPRGNNYGYTF. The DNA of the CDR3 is TGTGCCAGCAGCTTAGATCCCATCCCCAGGGGCAATAACTATGGCTACACCTTC.

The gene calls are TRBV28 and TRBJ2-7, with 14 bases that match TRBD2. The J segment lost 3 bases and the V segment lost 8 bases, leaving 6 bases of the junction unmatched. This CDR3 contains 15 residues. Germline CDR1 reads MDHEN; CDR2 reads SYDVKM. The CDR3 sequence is CASLGLAGVSYEQYF. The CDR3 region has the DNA TGTGCCAGCTTGGGACTAGCGGGAGTAAGCTACGAGCAGTACTTC.

CDR3 in amino acids: CASSRRLEETQYF. CDR3 nucleotide sequence: TGTGCCAGCAGCCGTAGACTAGAGGAGACCCAGTACTTC. This chain uses TRBV9 with TRBJ2-5; D possibly corresponds to TRBD2 (6 bases). The CDR3 sequence is 13 residues long. Germline V gene lookup returns CDR1 SGDLS and CDR2 YYNGEE. V shed 4 bases and J shed 5 bases, with 12 bases lying between them.

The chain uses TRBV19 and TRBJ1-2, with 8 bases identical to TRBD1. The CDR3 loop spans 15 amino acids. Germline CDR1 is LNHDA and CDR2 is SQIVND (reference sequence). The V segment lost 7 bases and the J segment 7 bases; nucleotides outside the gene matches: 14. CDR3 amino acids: CASIAGGAVLRGYTF. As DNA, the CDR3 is TGTGCCAGTATAGCAGGGGGCGCGGTTCTACGTGGCTACACCTTC.

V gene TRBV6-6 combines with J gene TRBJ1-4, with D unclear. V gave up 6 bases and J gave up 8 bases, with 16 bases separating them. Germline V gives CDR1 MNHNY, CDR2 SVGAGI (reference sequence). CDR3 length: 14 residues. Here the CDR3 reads CASRVTKPAEKLFF. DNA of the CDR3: TGTGCCAGCAGGGTGACTAAACCGGCCGAAAAACTGTTTTTT.